The rows below give T cell receptor beta chains drawn from one sample of a study of T cells in Graves' hyperthyroidism and ophthalmopathy. TCRdb redid the calling of the multiplex PCR reads with MiXCR, one entry per CDR3 protein. Among some 510,000 distinct CDR3 sequences, just over 45% were seen once, and the ten largest hold 8.2%. Material: peripheral blood or thyroid tissue (not recorded which). The receptors here all came from a woman aged 18-35 years with Graves' hyperthyroidism. The CDR3 runs from the conserved cysteine through the conserved F or W. D genes are given only for firm matches. Size values are once, few and many counts, or a class for expanded clones, and some rows have none.

J gene | V gene | D gene | clone size | CDR3 protein | CDR3 DNA
TRBJ2-7 | TRBV29-1 | TRBD2 | - | CSVALAGVGEQYF | TGCAGCGTTGCGCTAGCGGGAGTTGGTGAGCAGTACTTC
TRBJ1-1 | TRBV7-8 | - | few | CASSLAGKLLNTEAFF | TGTGCCAGCAGCTTAGCAGGTAAACTCCTGAACACTGAAGCTTTCTTT
TRBJ1-2 | TRBV2 | - | - | CAPTNRTFWDGYTF | TGTGCTCCGACGAACCGGACGTTTTGGGATGGCTACACCTTC
TRBJ1-2 | TRBV5-1 | - | many | CASSNDSYGYTF | TGCGCCAGCAGCAATGACAGCTATGGCTACACCTTC
TRBJ1-5 | TRBV7-9 | - | few | CASSFRWGSNQPQHF | TGTGCCAGCAGCTTCCGGTGGGGGAGCAATCAGCCCCAGCATTTT
TRBJ1-5 | TRBV2 | - | many | CASSKTGSSNQPQHF | TGTGCCAGCAGTAAGACCGGCTCGAGCAATCAGCCCCAGCATTTT
TRBJ2-7 | TRBV14 | - | - | CASSQGSTSTYEQYF | TGTGCCAGCAGCCAAGGTTCGACTTCTACCTACGAGCAGTACTTC
TRBJ1-1 | TRBV5-1 | - | - | CASSGVGNTEAFF | TGCGCCAGTTCGGGAGTGGGGAACACTGAAGCTTTCTTT
TRBJ1-1 | TRBV9 | TRBD1 | - | CASSVRGTGANTEAFF | TGTGCCAGCAGCGTTCGGGGGACAGGGGCGAACACTGAAGCTTTCTTT
TRBJ2-5 | TRBV7-8 | TRBD2 | few | CASSLTIRGRARETQYF | TGTGCCAGCAGCTTAACGATCCGCGGGAGGGCCCGGGAGACCCAGTACTTC
TRBJ1-4 | TRBV12-3/TRBV12-4 | - | - | CASAPEVYSGEKLFF | TGTGCCAGCGCACCGGAGGTCTACTCCGGTGAAAAACTGTTTTTT
TRBJ2-7 | TRBV5-4 | TRBD2 | few | CASSSLAEGPYEQYF | TGTGCCAGCAGCTCGCTAGCGGAGGGTCCCTACGAGCAGTACTTC
TRBJ1-6 | TRBV20-1 | - | - | CSAREGRGHYNSPLHF | TGCAGTGCTAGAGAGGGTCGGGGGCACTATAATTCACCCCTCCACTTT
TRBJ2-7 | TRBV5-1 | - | - | CASSPGSTYEQYF | TGTGCCAGCTCCCCTGGGTCCACGTACGAGCAGTACTTC
TRBJ2-2 | TRBV2 | TRBD1 | - | CASSAGQGGGELFF | TGTGCCAGCAGTGCGGGACAGGGTGGCGGGGAGCTGTTTTTT
TRBJ2-6 | TRBV12-3/TRBV12-4 | TRBD1 | - | CASSEHDRAGANVLTF | TGTGCCAGCAGCGAACATGACAGGGCCGGGGCCAACGTCCTGACTTTC
TRBJ1-5 | TRBV19 | - | few | CASSITGLGNQPQHF | TGTGCCAGTAGTATAACGGGTTTGGGCAATCAGCCCCAGCATTTT
TRBJ2-5 | TRBV9 | - | - | CARRETQYF | TGTGCCAGGCGGGAGACCCAGTACTTC
TRBJ1-5 | TRBV15 | - | many | CATSRDPVRGSNQPQHF | TGTGCCACCAGCAGAGACCCCGTCAGGGGAAGCAATCAGCCCCAGCATTTT
TRBJ2-7 | TRBV19 | - | - | CASSKLAGIPYEQYF | TGTGCCAGTAGTAAACTGGCGGGCATCCCCTACGAGCAGTACTTC
TRBJ1-2 | TRBV25-1 | - | - | CASSEVGRQANYGYTF | TGTGCCAGCAGTGAAGTGGGGCGACAGGCTAACTATGGCTACACCTTC
TRBJ2-5 | TRBV7-3 | TRBD2 | many | CASSSGEREGQETQYF | TGTGCCAGCAGCTCAGGGGAGCGGGAGGGCCAAGAGACCCAGTACTTC
TRBJ2-2 | TRBV5-8 | TRBD2 | - | CASSLWTSGELFF | TGTGCCAGCAGCCTTTGGACTAGCGGGGAGCTGTTTTTT
TRBJ2-1 | TRBV2 | TRBD1 | - | CASGQGVGYEQFF | TGTGCCAGCGGACAGGGGGTCGGGTATGAGCAGTTCTTC
TRBJ2-7 | TRBV20-1 | TRBD2 | few | CSARGRSGRYLEQYF | TGCAGTGCTAGAGGACGGAGCGGGAGGTATCTGGAGCAGTACTTC
TRBJ2-5 | TRBV9 | TRBD1 | once | CASSRDRGKETQYF | TGTGCCAGCAGCCGAGACAGGGGTAAAGAGACCCAGTACTTC
TRBJ1-2 | TRBV20-1 | - | - | CSAHARPSYGYTF | TGCAGTGCTCACGCCAGACCGAGCTATGGCTACACCTTC
TRBJ2-7 | TRBV10-3 | - | - | CAITRSPGDYEQYF | TGTGCCATCACTCGCAGCCCGGGCGACTACGAGCAGTACTTC
TRBJ2-7 | TRBV19 | - | - | CASSIFEGNEQYF | TGTGCCAGTAGTATCTTTGAGGGCAACGAGCAGTACTTC
TRBJ1-4 | TRBV2 | - | few | CASSAGSGEKLFF | TGTGCCAGCAGTGCCGGGTCCGGGGAAAAACTGTTTTTT
TRBJ1-1 | TRBV29-1 | TRBD1 | many | CSASTGSGTEAFF | TGCAGCGCTTCGACAGGGTCTGGCACTGAAGCTTTCTTT
TRBJ1-6 | TRBV20-1 | - | - | CSAPPSYNSPLHF | TGCAGTGCCCCCCCCTCCTATAATTCACCCCTCCACTTT
TRBJ1-2 | TRBV2 | - | few | CASSGAAYGYTF | TGTGCCAGCAGCGGGGCCGCCTATGGCTACACCTTC
TRBJ2-6 | TRBV20-1 | - | - | CSAREPSGGTGANVLTF | TGCAGTGCTAGAGAACCTTCAGGGGGGACCGGGGCCAACGTCCTGACTTTC
TRBJ1-1 | TRBV10-3 | TRBD1 | once | CAISESGTDMNTEAFF | TGTGCCATCAGTGAGTCGGGGACAGACATGAACACTGAAGCTTTCTTT
TRBJ1-3 | TRBV7-6 | TRBD1 | - | CASSPRPTGKSGNTIYF | TGTGCCAGCAGCCCCCGACCGACAGGGAAATCTGGAAACACCATATATTTT
TRBJ1-2 | TRBV11-1 | - | - | CASSVSVNYGYTF | TGTGCCAGCAGCGTCTCAGTAAACTATGGCTACACCTTC
TRBJ1-1 | TRBV2 | TRBD1 | many | CASKGQIVAEAFF | TGTGCCAGTAAGGGACAGATCGTCGCTGAAGCTTTCTTT
TRBJ2-3 | TRBV20-1 | - | - | CSARDGAAERADTQYF | TGCAGTGCTAGAGATGGGGCGGCGGAGCGGGCAGATACGCAGTATTTT
TRBJ1-5 | TRBV19 | - | once | CASSIGRGLNQPQHF | TGTGCCAGTAGTATAGGCAGGGGACTCAATCAGCCCCAGCATTTT
TRBJ1-5 | TRBV19 | - | - | CAGGPYSNQPQHF | TGTGCCGGGGGCCCGTATAGCAATCAGCCCCAGCATTTT
TRBJ1-2 | TRBV25-1 | - | - | CASGLSAGNYGYTF | TGTGCTAGTGGTTTGAGTGCGGGAAACTATGGCTACACCTTC
TRBJ1-2 | TRBV6-6 | TRBD1 | - | CASSTYRGQVYGYTF | TGTGCCAGCAGCACCTACAGGGGGCAGGTCTATGGCTACACCTTC
TRBJ1-5 | TRBV5-1 | TRBD1 | - | CASSLEPGQGSNQSQHF | TGCGCCAGCAGCTTGGAGCCGGGACAGGGAAGCAATCAGTCCCAGCATTTT
TRBJ1-2 | TRBV29-1 | - | many | CSVEDFVGYTF | TGCAGCGTTGAGGATTTTGTTGGCTACACCTTC
TRBJ1-1 | TRBV12-3/TRBV12-4 | - | - | CASSSSDGVKAFF | TGTGCCAGCAGCTCATCCGACGGGGTAAAAGCTTTCTTT
TRBJ2-7 | TRBV2 | TRBD2 | - | CASSWGRDAEQYF | TGTGCCAGCAGTTGGGGGAGGGACGCCGAGCAGTACTTC
TRBJ1-1 | TRBV7-9 | - | - | CASSFTGMNTEAFF | TGTGCCAGCAGCTTTACAGGGATGAACACTGAAGCTTTCTTT
TRBJ2-3 | TRBV25-1 | TRBD2 | - | CASSASGRADTQYF | TGTGCCAGCAGTGCTAGCGGGAGGGCGGATACGCAGTATTTT
TRBJ2-2 | TRBV24-1 | TRBD1 | once | CATSGTGQGNTGELFF | TGTGCCACCAGTGGAACGGGACAGGGGAACACCGGGGAGCTGTTTTTT
TRBJ2-2 | TRBV6-1 | - | - | CASRSHSGYGELFF | TGTGCCAGCAGATCGCACTCAGGGTACGGGGAGCTGTTTTTT
TRBJ2-7 | TRBV7-2 | - | few | CASSPTHRNEQYF | TGTGCCAGCAGCCCGACCCACAGGAACGAGCAGTACTTC
TRBJ1-1 | TRBV20-1 | - | - | CSARDPQGRTEAFF | TGCAGTGCTAGAGATCCCCAGGGGCGAACTGAAGCTTTCTTT
TRBJ2-2 | TRBV7-9 | - | few | CASSQGTKAGELFF | TGCGCCAGCAGCCAAGGGACAAAGGCCGGGGAGCTGTTTTTT